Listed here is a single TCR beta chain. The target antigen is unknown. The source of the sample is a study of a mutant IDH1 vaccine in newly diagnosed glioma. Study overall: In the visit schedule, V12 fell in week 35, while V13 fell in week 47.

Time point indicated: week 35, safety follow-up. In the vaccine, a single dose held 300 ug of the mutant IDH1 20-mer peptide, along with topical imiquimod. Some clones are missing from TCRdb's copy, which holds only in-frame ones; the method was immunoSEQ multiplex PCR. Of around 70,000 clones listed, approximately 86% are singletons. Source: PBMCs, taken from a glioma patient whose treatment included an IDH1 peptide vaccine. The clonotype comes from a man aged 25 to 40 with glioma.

Written as DNA, the CDR3 is TGTGCCAGCAGTTCAGCGGGGAAGGAGGAGCAGTTCTTC. It specifies CASSSAGKEEQFF. The rearrangement links TRBV28 to TRBJ2-1; 7 bases align to TRBD2. The germline V gene has CDR1 MDHEN and CDR2 SYDVKM. This CDR3 is 13 amino acids long. Unmatched junction bases numbered 7, after V lost 4 bases and J lost 10 bases.